This T cell receptor beta chain originates from a study of CXCR3-negative and CXCR3-positive naive CD8 T cells. At the level of the study: Summed over all libraries, TRB reads came to some 130 million, with about 1.5 +/- 0.3 million per library. Study outcomes and limitations: Naive CXCR3-negative and CXCR3-positive cells had similar TRBV-TRBJ usage; memory differed. The TRB CDR3s that CXCR3-positive naive cells carried were more hydrophobic than those of CXCR3-negative naive cells.

Germline V gene sequence: CDR1 MNHEY, CDR2 SVGAGI. This CDR3 contains 13 residues. The CD45RO-CCR7+CD27+CD95- phenotype denoted naive CD8+ T cells. 5' RACE with UMI labels generated the TRB cDNA libraries. TCRdb processed the 5' RACE reads again and assigns one entry to each CDR3 protein, with no DNA. This sample contains over 5,500 distinct CDR3 sequences. This clonotype ranks as medium-sized in terms of frequency. No antigen is known for it. The chain couples TRBV6-5 to TRBJ1-1; TCRdb outputs TRBD1, but without DNA this stays unchecked. The TCR was taken from a human donor in good health. Some clones in this sample may be carry-over from other donors' samples. Sequencing used naive CXCR3+ CD8+ T cells from blood. Subset specified: CD45RO-CCR7+CD27+CD95- naive CD8+ T cells expressing CXCR3 (TNR3+). CDR3 protein: CASSYGGQLEAFF.